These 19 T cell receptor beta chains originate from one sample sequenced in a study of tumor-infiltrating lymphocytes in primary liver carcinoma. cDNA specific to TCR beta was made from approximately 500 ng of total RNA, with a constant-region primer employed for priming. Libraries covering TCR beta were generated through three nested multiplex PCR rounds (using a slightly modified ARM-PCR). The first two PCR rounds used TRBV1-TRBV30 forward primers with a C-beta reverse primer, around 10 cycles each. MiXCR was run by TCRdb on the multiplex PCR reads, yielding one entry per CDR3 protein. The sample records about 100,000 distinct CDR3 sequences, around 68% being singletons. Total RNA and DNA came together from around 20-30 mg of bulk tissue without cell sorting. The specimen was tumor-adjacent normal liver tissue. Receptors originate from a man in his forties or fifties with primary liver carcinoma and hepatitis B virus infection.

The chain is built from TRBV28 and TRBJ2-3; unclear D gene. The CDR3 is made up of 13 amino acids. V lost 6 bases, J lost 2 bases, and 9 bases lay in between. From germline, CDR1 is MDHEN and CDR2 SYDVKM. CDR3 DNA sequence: TGTGCCAGCAGAACGGACGACACAGATACGCAGTATTTT. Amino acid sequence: CASRTDDTDTQYF.

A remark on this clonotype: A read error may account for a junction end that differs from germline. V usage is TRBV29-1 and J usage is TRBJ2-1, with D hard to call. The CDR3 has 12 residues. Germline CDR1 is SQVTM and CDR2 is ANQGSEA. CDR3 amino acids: CNVESNDKAQFF. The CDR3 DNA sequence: TGCAACGTTGAATCCAACGACAAGGCGCAGTTCTTC.

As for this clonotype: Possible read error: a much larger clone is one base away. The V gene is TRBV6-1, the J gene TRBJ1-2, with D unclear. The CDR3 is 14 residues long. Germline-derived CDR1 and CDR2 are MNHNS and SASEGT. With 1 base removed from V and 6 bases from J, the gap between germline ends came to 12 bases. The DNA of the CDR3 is TGTGCCAGCAGTGAAGGCACCTTCCACAATGGCTACACCTTC. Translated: CASSEGTFHNGYTF.

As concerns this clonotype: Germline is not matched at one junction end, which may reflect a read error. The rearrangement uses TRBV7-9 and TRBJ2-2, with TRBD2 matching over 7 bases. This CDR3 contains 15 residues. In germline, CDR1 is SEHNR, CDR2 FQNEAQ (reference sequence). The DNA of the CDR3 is TGTGCCAGCAGCTTGCGGGAGATGTTCGCCGGGGTGCTGTTTTTT. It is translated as CASSLREMFAGVLFF.

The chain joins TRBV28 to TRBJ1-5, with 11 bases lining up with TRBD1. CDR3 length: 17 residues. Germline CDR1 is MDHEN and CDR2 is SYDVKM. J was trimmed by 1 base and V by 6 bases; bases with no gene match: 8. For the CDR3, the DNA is TGTGCCAGCAGGTCCGGGACAGGGGGAATGAGCAATCAGCCCCAGCATTTT. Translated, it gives CASRSGTGGMSNQPQHF.

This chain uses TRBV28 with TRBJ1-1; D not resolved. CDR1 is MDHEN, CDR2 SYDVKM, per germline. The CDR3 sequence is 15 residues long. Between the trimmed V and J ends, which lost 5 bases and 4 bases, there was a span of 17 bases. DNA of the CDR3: TGTGCCAGCAGTCCTTTCACCTTGTGTTTCACTGAAGCTTTCTTT. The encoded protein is CASSPFTLCFTEAFF. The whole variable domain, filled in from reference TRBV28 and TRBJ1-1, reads DVKVTQSSRYLVKRTGEKVFLECVQDMDHENMFWYRQDPGLGLRLIYFSYDVKMKEKGDIPEGYSVSREKKERFSLILESASTNQTSMYLCASSPFTLCFTEAFFGQGTRLTVV.

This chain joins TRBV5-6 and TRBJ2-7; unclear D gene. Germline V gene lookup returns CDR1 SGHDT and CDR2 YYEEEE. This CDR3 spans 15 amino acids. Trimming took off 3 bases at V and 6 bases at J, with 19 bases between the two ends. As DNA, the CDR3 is TGTGCCAGCAGCTCTCGATGGGTAAAGCCCTGCGAGCAGTACTTC. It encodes CASSSRWVKPCEQYF.

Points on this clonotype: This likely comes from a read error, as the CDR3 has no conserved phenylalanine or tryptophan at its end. The DNA of the CDR3 is TGTGCCAACAGCTCCCCGACTAGCGGCAGCACAGATACGCAGTATTGT. Protein: CANSSPTSGSTDTQYC. The chain recombines TRBV11-2 with TRBJ2-3; 9 bases match TRBD2. The CDR3 is 16 residues long. The germline gives CDR1 SGHAT, CDR2 FQNNGV.

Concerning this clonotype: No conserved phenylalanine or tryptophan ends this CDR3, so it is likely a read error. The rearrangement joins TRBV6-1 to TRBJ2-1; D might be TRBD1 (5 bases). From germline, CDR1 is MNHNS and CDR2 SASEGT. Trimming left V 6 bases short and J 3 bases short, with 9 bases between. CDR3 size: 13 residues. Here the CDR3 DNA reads TGTGCCAGCAGAGAGGACATCTACAATGAGCAGTTCTTG. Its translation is CASREDIYNEQFL.

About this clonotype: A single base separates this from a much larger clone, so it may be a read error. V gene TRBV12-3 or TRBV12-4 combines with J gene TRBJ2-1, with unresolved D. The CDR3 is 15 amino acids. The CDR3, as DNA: TGTGCCATCAGTAGCCCCCTCAGGTTTAACAATGAGCAGTTCTTC. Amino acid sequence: CAISSPLRFNNEQFF.

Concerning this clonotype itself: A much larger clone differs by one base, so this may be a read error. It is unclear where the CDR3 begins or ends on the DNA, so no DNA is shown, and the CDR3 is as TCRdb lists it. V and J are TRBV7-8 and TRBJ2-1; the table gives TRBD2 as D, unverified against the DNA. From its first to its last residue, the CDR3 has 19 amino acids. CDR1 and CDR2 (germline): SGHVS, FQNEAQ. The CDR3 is CASSLVASGSPNSYNEQLF.

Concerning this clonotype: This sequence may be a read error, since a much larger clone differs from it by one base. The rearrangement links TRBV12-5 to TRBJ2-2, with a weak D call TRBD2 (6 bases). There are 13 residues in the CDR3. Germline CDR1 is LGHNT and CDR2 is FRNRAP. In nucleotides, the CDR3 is TGTGCTAGTGGTTTGGTGGGCTCCGGGGAGGTGTTTTTT. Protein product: CASGLVGSGEVFF.

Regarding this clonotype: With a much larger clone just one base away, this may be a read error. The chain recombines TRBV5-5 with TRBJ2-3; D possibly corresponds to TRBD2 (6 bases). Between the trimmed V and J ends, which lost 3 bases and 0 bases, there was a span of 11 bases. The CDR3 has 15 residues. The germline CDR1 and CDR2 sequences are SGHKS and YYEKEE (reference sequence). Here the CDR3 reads CASSSRGFSTDTQYF. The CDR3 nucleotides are TGTGCCAGCAGCTCCCGGGGGTTTAGCACAGATACGCAGTATTTT.

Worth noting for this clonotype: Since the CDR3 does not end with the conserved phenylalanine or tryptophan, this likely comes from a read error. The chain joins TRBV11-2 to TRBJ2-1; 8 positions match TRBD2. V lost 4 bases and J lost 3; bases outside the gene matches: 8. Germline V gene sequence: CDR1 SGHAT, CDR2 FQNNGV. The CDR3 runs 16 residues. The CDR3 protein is CASSYGGGRGYNEQFL. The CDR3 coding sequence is TGTGCCAGCAGCTACGGGGGGGGACGGGGCTACAATGAGCAGTTCCTC.

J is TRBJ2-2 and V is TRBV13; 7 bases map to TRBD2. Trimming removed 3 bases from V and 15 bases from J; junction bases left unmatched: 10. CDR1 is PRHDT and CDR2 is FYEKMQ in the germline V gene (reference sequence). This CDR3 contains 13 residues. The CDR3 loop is CASSFTTTGGLFF. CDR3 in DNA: TGTGCCAGCAGCTTTACGACCACCGGGGGGTTGTTTTTT.

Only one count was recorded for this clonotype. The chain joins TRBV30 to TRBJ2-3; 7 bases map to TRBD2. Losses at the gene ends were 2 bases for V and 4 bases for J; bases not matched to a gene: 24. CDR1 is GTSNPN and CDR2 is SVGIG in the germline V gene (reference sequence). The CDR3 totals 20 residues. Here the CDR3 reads CAWSPQLGSGLFVSPDTQYF. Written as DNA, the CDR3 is TGTGCCTGGAGTCCCCAACTGGGTAGCGGGTTGTTCGTTTCTCCAGATACGCAGTATTTT.

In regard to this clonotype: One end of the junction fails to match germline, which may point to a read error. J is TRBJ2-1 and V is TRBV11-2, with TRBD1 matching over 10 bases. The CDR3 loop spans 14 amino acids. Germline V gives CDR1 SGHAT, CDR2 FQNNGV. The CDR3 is CACSQGSGDRGQFF. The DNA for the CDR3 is TGTGCCTGCAGCCAAGGGTCCGGGGACAGGGGGCAGTTCTTC.

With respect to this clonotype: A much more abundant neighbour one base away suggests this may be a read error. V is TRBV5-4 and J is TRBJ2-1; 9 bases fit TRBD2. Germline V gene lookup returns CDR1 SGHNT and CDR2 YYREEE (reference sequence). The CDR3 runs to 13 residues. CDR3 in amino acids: CASGLGLANEQFF. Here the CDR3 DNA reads TGTGCCAGCGGCTTGGGACTAGCCAATGAGCAGTTCTTC.

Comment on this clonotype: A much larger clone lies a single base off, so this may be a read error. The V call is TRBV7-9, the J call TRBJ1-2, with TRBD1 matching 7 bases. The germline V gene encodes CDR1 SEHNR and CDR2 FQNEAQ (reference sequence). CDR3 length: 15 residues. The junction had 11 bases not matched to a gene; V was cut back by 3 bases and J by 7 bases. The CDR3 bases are TGTGCCAGCAGCTTTAGGTTCGACAGGGACCCTGGCTACACCTTC. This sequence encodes CASSFRFDRDPGYTF.